Many counts were recorded for the clone carrying this T cell receptor beta chain. During its preparation, the TCRbeta library received unique molecular identifiers. A single record per CDR3 protein comes from TCRdb applying MiXCR to the PCR reads. The profile shows about 190,000 distinct CDR3 sequences, about 6.8% of them singletons. These data come from a study of T-cell reconstitution after alpha-beta-depleted transplantation in children. Sequences were derived from PBMCs from the stem cell graft donor, sampled from the stem cell graft. This clonotype originated in a human donor who donated a stem cell graft to a child with Wiskott-Aldrich syndrome.

CDR3 nucleotides: TGCGCCAGCTTCGGACAGGCCCGCTCCGAGCAGTACTTC. Its translation is CASFGQARSEQYF. This rearrangement joins TRBV5-1 to TRBJ2-7; 7 positions agree with TRBD1. V dropped 7 bases and J dropped 6; count of bases not matched to a gene: 10. There are 13 residues in the CDR3. Germline loops: CDR1 SGHRS, CDR2 YFSETQ. The variable domain in full, with the rest retrieved from reference TRBV5-1 and TRBJ2-7, is KAGVTQTPRYLIKTRGQQVTLSCSPISGHRSVSWYQQTPGQGLQFLFEYFSETQRNKGNFPGRFSGRQFSNSRSEMNVSTLELGDSALYLCASFGQARSEQYFGPGTRLTVT.